A single sample is the source of the 23 T cell receptor beta chains below, sequenced in a study of post-analysis software for immune sequencing data. General study results and limits: Included in a set of roughly five TRBV segments more frequent in patients than controls were TRBV5-6, TRBV5-1 and TRBV20-1.

Tagging with unique molecular identifiers was a feature of the TCR beta cDNA libraries. TCRdb ran MiXCR on the PCR reads and lists one entry per CDR3 protein. The sample shows some 700,000 distinct CDR3 sequences, 55% to 70% of them seen only once. For these receptors, no antigen is known. The specimen sequenced was blood. These receptors all come from a girl aged 2 to 10 with multiple sclerosis.

This clonotype came up once. The V and J genes are TRBV27 and TRBJ2-5; possibly TRBD1 for D (6 bases). The V gene's germline CDR1 is MNHEY and CDR2 SMNVEV (reference sequence). The germline V and J ends were trimmed by 5 bases and 3 bases, with 13 bases remaining between them. CDR3 length equals 14 residues. The CDR3 coding sequence is TGTGCCAGCAGTCAGGGGAGTGAGGAAGAGACCCAGTACTTC. Amino acids: CASSQGSEEETQYF.

This clonotype has just a few counts. The chain joins TRBV10-3 to TRBJ2-3; 7 nucleotides match TRBD2. V shed 4 bases and J 2 bases; nucleotides not matched to a gene: 6. This CDR3 has 15 residues. The germline V gene encodes CDR1 ENHRY and CDR2 SYGVKD. The CDR3 spells CAISVAGVNTDTQYF. DNA of the CDR3: TGTGCCATCAGTGTGGCGGGAGTGAACACAGATACGCAGTATTTT.

The V and J genes are TRBV5-1 and TRBJ2-7; maybe TRBD1 (5 bases). The CDR3 is 15 amino acids. Germline CDR1 SGHRS, CDR2 YFSETQ. The V end was cut by 4 bases, the J end by 3 bases, with 17 bases between. Here the CDR3 reads CASSHYTGSYYEQYF. CDR3 in DNA: TGCGCCAGCAGCCATTACACAGGTTCCTACTACGAGCAGTACTTC.

This clonotype came up a few times. This sequence joins TRBV5-1 and TRBJ2-7; 7 positions match TRBD1. V was pared by 4 bases and J by 5 bases, with 12 bases of the junction left unmatched. CDR3 length: 15 residues. From germline, CDR1 is SGHRS and CDR2 YFSETQ. The CDR3 loop is CASSPGQAPGDEQYF. CDR3 DNA sequence: TGCGCCAGCAGCCCCGGACAGGCGCCTGGGGACGAGCAGTACTTC.

This clonotype was found a few times. A read error may produce the germline difference seen at one junction end. The CDR3 protein is CASSQDRSYEQYF. The CDR3, as DNA: TGTGCCAGCAGCCAAGATAGGTCCTACGAGCAGTACTTC. The chain employs TRBV4-1 and TRBJ2-7; D gene ambiguous. In germline, CDR1 is MGHRA, CDR2 YSYEKL. This CDR3 contains 13 residues.

The rearrangement links TRBV20-1 to TRBJ2-3; a possible D gene is TRBD1 (5 bases). The CDR3 covers 15 residues. Per the germline V gene, CDR1 is DFQATT and CDR2 is SNEGSKA (reference sequence). V was pared by 0 bases and J by 2 bases, with 12 bases between. The CDR3 DNA is TGCAGTGCTAGAGATAGGGGCAGCGCCACAGATACGCAGTATTTT. Encoded protein: CSARDRGSATDTQYF.

This chain joins TRBV20-1 and TRBJ2-5, with 13 bases identical to TRBD2. The germline V gene has CDR1 DFQATT and CDR2 SNEGSKA (reference sequence). The V segment lost 4 bases and the J segment 5 bases; nucleotides outside the gene matches: 7. The CDR3 covers 15 residues. The CDR3 loop reads CSAKGLAGARETQYF. For the CDR3, the DNA is TGCAGTGCTAAAGGACTAGCGGGGGCACGTGAGACCCAGTACTTC.

This clonotype was found a few times. V and J are TRBV5-5 and TRBJ2-3; D may be TRBD1 (6 bases). CDR3 length: 14 amino acids. Germline V gene data show CDR1 as SGHKS and CDR2 as YYEKEE (reference sequence). The germline V and J ends were trimmed by 4 bases and 2 bases, with 11 bases remaining between them. In DNA form, the CDR3 reads TGTGCCAGCAGCGGACAGCCCTCCACAGATACGCAGTATTTT. This sequence encodes CASSGQPSTDTQYF. Complete variable domain (other parts from reference TRBV5-5 and TRBJ2-3): DAGVTQSPTHLIKTRGQQVTLRCSPISGHKSVSWYQQVLGQGPQFIFQYYEKEERGRGNFPDRFSARQFPNYSSELNVNALLLGDSALYLCASSGQPSTDTQYFGPGTRLTVL.

The chain employs TRBV4-1 and TRBJ2-7; D is unclear. Germline V gives CDR1 MGHRA, CDR2 YSYEKL. Trimming took off 0 bases at V and 2 bases at J, with 11 bases between the two ends. The CDR3 length is 15 residues. DNA for the CDR3: TGCGCCAGCAGCCAAGATTCCAGTAACACCTACGAGCAGTACTTC. Encoded protein: CASSQDSSNTYEQYF.

The chain uses TRBV6-2 or TRBV6-3 and TRBJ2-1; TRBD2 matches 10 bases. The germline V gene has CDR1 MNHEY and CDR2 SVGEGT. Losses at the gene ends were 6 bases for V and 6 bases for J; bases not matched to a gene: 14. CDR3 length equals 17 residues. CDR3 nucleotide sequence: TGTGCCAGCAGCCTCGGGGCGCTAGCGGGAGTTAGCAATGAGCAGTTCTTC. This codes for CASSLGALAGVSNEQFF.

The CDR3 sequence: CASSLVATRVFF. The CDR3 DNA follows: TGTGCCAGCAGTTTAGTGGCGACCAGAGTGTTCTTC. This chain connects TRBV12-3 or TRBV12-4 to TRBJ2-1; D is undetermined. The CDR3 covers 12 residues. V lost 1 base and J lost 15, with 13 bases in between.

The gene calls are TRBV29-1 and TRBJ2-3, with 7 bases identical to TRBD1. Germline CDR1 is SQVTM and CDR2 is ANQGSEA. The CDR3 loop spans 14 amino acids. V trimming: 4 bases; J trimming: 2 bases; junction bases outside the gene matches: 6. The CDR3 reads CSVGDRGATDTQYF. The CDR3 DNA reads as TGCAGCGTTGGGGACAGAGGGGCCACAGATACGCAGTATTTT.

The gene calls are TRBV20-1 and TRBJ2-1, with D possibly TRBD2 on 6 matching bases. The CDR3 has 13 residues. Between the trimmed V and J ends, which lost 6 bases and 5 bases, there was a span of 14 bases. The germline gives CDR1 DFQATT, CDR2 SNEGSKA (reference sequence). The CDR3 protein is CSASGLLDNEQFF. In DNA form, the CDR3 reads TGCAGTGCGTCGGGACTGCTCGACAATGAGCAGTTCTTC.

The V call is TRBV12-3 or TRBV12-4, the J call TRBJ2-5; possibly TRBD1 for D (6 bases). V lost 6 bases, J lost 2 bases, and 16 bases lay in between. There are 15 residues in the CDR3. The DNA of the CDR3 is TGTGCCAGCAGACCAGGGGTGGGCTATCAAGAGACCCAGTACTTC. This codes for CASRPGVGYQETQYF.

The gene calls are TRBV6-5 and TRBJ2-1; 11 bases match TRBD2. The CDR3 consists of 16 residues. Trimming cost V 5 bases and J 4 bases; bases outside gene matches: 7. CDR1 is MNHEY, CDR2 SVGAGI, per germline. CDR3 protein: CASSLLAGDDYNEQFF. The CDR3 coding sequence is TGTGCCAGCAGTCTACTAGCGGGGGATGATTACAATGAGCAGTTCTTC.

The chain uses TRBV27 and TRBJ1-2; 7 nucleotides agree with TRBD1. The CDR3 sequence is 15 residues long. The V gene end was trimmed by 0 bases and the J gene end by 4 bases; junction bases not matched to a gene: 5. CDR1 and CDR2 (germline): MNHEY, SMNVEV (reference sequence). As DNA, the CDR3 is TGTGCCAGCAGTTTATCAGGGGGCGGCGGCTATGGCTACACCTTC. Protein sequence: CASSLSGGGGYGYTF.

This clonotype was seen more than once but under ten times. This chain links TRBV7-9 with TRBJ2-1, with 8 nucleotides matching TRBD2. The CDR3 sequence is 15 residues long. Germline CDR1 reads SEHNR; CDR2 reads FQNEAQ (reference sequence). V was pared by 2 bases and J by 5 bases, with 5 bases of the junction left unmatched. This chain's CDR3 is CASSLSAGGHNEQFF. In nucleotides, the CDR3 is TGTGCCAGCAGCTTATCGGCGGGAGGTCACAATGAGCAGTTCTTC.

The chain uses TRBV10-1 and TRBJ2-7, with 10 bases that match TRBD2. V gave up 0 bases and J gave up 6 bases; unmatched junction bases: 5. This CDR3 has 15 residues. The V gene's germline CDR1 is WNHNN and CDR2 SYGVQD (reference sequence). CDR3 in DNA: TGCGCCAGCAGTGAGTCCTCTAGCGGGAGTTCCGAGCAGTACTTC. It codes for CASSESSSGSSEQYF.

In its sample, this clonotype was seen a few times. V is TRBV6-5 and J is TRBJ1-2, with a possible D match to TRBD1 (5 bases). Germline CDR1 is MNHEY and CDR2 is SVGAGI. This CDR3 has 12 amino acids. V lost 5 bases and J 13 bases, leaving 17 bases between the germline ends. The CDR3: CASSPPTGTSTF. DNA of the CDR3: TGTGCCAGCAGTCCCCCGACCGGGACTTCCACCTTC.

The V gene is TRBV29-1, the J gene TRBJ2-7; 8 nucleotides match TRBD1. CDR1 and CDR2 from the germline V gene are SQVTM and ANQGSEA. Germline trimming cut 3 bases from V and 6 bases from J; bases unmatched to any gene: 10. CDR3 size: 14 residues. The CDR3 loop reads CSVETTGEESEQYF. The DNA for the CDR3 is TGCAGCGTTGAGACGACAGGGGAAGAGAGCGAGCAGTACTTC.

The V and J genes are TRBV20-1 and TRBJ2-7; D might be TRBD2 (5 bases). V lost 7 bases and J lost 3, with 13 bases in between. The germline CDR1 and CDR2 sequences are DFQATT and SNEGSKA (reference sequence). CDR3 size: 12 residues. In nucleotides, the CDR3 is TGCAGTGTAACGGGGTCGGGCTACGAGCAGTACTTC. It yields the protein CSVTGSGYEQYF.

V usage is TRBV29-1 and J usage is TRBJ2-5; D might be TRBD2 (6 bases). The ends were cut back, 4 bases at V and 0 bases at J, with 15 bases in the middle. This CDR3 has 15 amino acids. CDR1 and CDR2 (germline): SQVTM, ANQGSEA. CDR3 in amino acids: CSVGRLGGDQETQYF. The DNA for the CDR3 is TGCAGCGTTGGAAGACTAGGCGGGGACCAAGAGACCCAGTACTTC.

This sequence joins TRBV29-1 and TRBJ2-3; TRBD2 matches at 7 bases. The V segment lost 6 bases and the J segment 2 bases; nucleotides outside the gene matches: 5. The CDR3 extends over 13 amino acids. Germline loops: CDR1 SQVTM, CDR2 ANQGSEA. CDR3 region: CSVKRGFTDTQYF. The CDR3 region has the DNA TGCAGCGTCAAGCGGGGTTTCACAGATACGCAGTATTTT.